These T cell receptor beta chains were read from a single sample in a study of cytomegalovirus exposure and HLA in healthy donors. Data came from immunoSEQ multiplex PCR; TCRdb stores just in-frame clones and leaves some out. The sample consists of about 190,000 clones, more than 65% of them appearing once. Sequencing was carried out using PBMCs. Source of these receptors: a man between 40 and 49 years old in good health and CMV-seropositive. Both conserved end residues are trimmed from each CDR3.

V gene: TRBV13
J gene: TRBJ2-3
CDR3 protein: ASSLGRLAGDPSTDTQY

V gene: TRBV28
J gene: TRBJ2-5
CDR3 protein: ASSLTLREETQY

V gene: TRBV10-3
J gene: TRBJ2-1
CDR3 protein: AISEQAAGDNEQF

V gene: TRBV7-2
J gene: TRBJ1-2
CDR3 protein: ASSDNYRADYGYT

V gene: TRBV4-1
J gene: TRBJ2-5
CDR3 protein: ASSPGVGLAGGQETQY

V gene: TRBV15
J gene: TRBJ1-2
CDR3 protein: ATSRDSVGQTYGYT

V gene: TRBV5-1
J gene: TRBJ2-7
CDR3 protein: ASSLQTGTREQY

V gene: TRBV11-3
J gene: TRBJ2-1
CDR3 protein: ASSLGGANGAEYNEQF

V gene: TRBV5-1
J gene: TRBJ1-6
CDR3 protein: ASSLTVERSYNSPLH

V gene: TRBV5-4
J gene: TRBJ2-1
CDR3 protein: ASSQAGGAFPNEQF

V gene: TRBV6-5
J gene: TRBJ2-4
CDR3 protein: ASSYSSAVAKNIQY

V gene: TRBV28
J gene: TRBJ2-6
CDR3 protein: ASSPIGDRVSAGANVLT

V gene: TRBV7-9
J gene: TRBJ2-2
CDR3 protein: ASSLRQPNTGELF

V gene: TRBV18
J gene: TRBJ2-7
CDR3 protein: ASSPSGSHYEQY

V gene: TRBV19
J gene: TRBJ1-1
CDR3 protein: ASKNRWVRDRDVTEAF

V gene: TRBV5-1
J gene: TRBJ1-4
CDR3 protein: ASSWWRGEGEKLF

V gene: TRBV11-3
J gene: TRBJ2-7
CDR3 protein: ASSLGDFTYEQY

V gene: TRBV5-1
J gene: TRBJ1-6
CDR3 protein: ASSPRQGAPLH

V gene: TRBV5-1
J gene: TRBJ2-5
CDR3 protein: ASSLRDGQETQY

V gene: TRBV6-5
J gene: TRBJ1-5
CDR3 protein: ASRLPGQGNQPQH

V gene: TRBV5-5
J gene: TRBJ2-1
CDR3 protein: ASSPGGRYNEQF

V gene: TRBV7-9
J gene: TRBJ1-1
CDR3 protein: ASSGQGAGTEAF

V gene: TRBV7-9
J gene: TRBJ2-4
CDR3 protein: ASSKGLAGGLINIQY